The 32 T cell receptor beta chains listed next were all sequenced from one sample in a study of T cell repertoires in cytomegalovirus infection. These receptors' antigens are unknown. In TCRdb, the reads were re-called with MiXCR into one record per CDR3 protein. This sample has roughly 920,000 distinct CDR3 sequences, with roughly 31% found just once. The material sequenced was cultured CD8+ T cells from PBMCs, taken from culture after CMV antigen stimulation. These receptors originate from a human donor in good health (CMV status not recorded). Some clones in this sample may be carry-over from other donors' samples.

The CDR3 nucleotides read TGTGCCAGCTCTCTGGAGAGGGGACTAGCGGGGGGCGGTGAGCAGTTCTTC. Protein sequence: CASSLERGLAGGGEQFF. This chain joins TRBV5-4 and TRBJ2-1; 15 nucleotides agree with TRBD2. Germline V lookup: CDR1 SGHNT, CDR2 YYREEE (reference sequence). The V gene end was trimmed by 7 bases and the J gene end by 9 bases; junction bases not matched to a gene: 14. The CDR3 is made up of 17 amino acids.

This chain connects TRBV7-2 to TRBJ2-7; the D gene is possibly TRBD1 (6 bases). This CDR3 has 16 amino acids. Germline V gene sequence: CDR1 SGHTA, CDR2 FQGNSA. V lost 2 bases and J lost 5, with 19 bases in between. The CDR3 reads CASSLNAGVSGDEQYF. DNA of the CDR3: TGTGCCAGCAGCTTAAATGCAGGGGTCAGTGGTGACGAGCAGTACTTC.

The CDR3 DNA is TGTGCCAGCAGTTTTGCCCCGCTGCGGGGGAGCACAGATACGCAGTATTTT. Translating it yields CASSFAPLRGSTDTQYF. The genes are TRBV27 and TRBJ2-3; the match to TRBD2 covers 7 bases. The germline CDR1 and CDR2 sequences are MNHEY and SMNVEV (reference sequence). The CDR3 is made up of 17 amino acids. The V gene end was trimmed by 3 bases and the J gene end by 0 bases; junction bases not matched to a gene: 9.

V and J are TRBV25-1 and TRBJ1-1; the D is unclear. In germline, CDR1 is MGHDK, CDR2 SYGVNS. The CDR3 extends over 13 amino acids. The V end lost 0 bases, the J end lost 7 bases, and 9 bases lay between the germline ends. The DNA of the CDR3 is TGTGCCAGCAGTGAATATCCGAGTGATGAAGCTTTCTTT. This encodes CASSEYPSDEAFF.

J is TRBJ2-5 and V is TRBV12-3 or TRBV12-4; TRBD2 agrees at 9 bases. This CDR3 has 16 amino acids. J lost 1 base, V lost 7 bases, and 10 bases had no gene match. The CDR3 reads CASKSVAGAFQETQYF. CDR3 coding DNA: TGTGCCAGCAAGTCGGTAGCGGGGGCTTTCCAAGAGACCCAGTACTTC.

This sequence joins TRBV5-1 and TRBJ2-2; D could derive from TRBD1 or TRBD2 (6 bases each). The V end lost 3 bases, the J end lost 5 bases, and 17 bases lay between the germline ends. Per the germline V gene, CDR1 is SGHRS and CDR2 is YFSETQ. The CDR3 is 16 amino acids. CDR3 DNA sequence: TGCGCCAGCAGCTCCCCAGGGGAGGCGGGGACCGGGGAGCTGTTTTTT. It yields the protein CASSSPGEAGTGELFF.

This clonotype was counted a few times. In DNA form, the CDR3 reads TGTGCCACCAGTGTCGTACTAGCGGGGGCCCGCGATACGCAGTATTTT. Its translation is CATSVVLAGARDTQYF. This chain joins TRBV24-1 and TRBJ2-3; TRBD2 aligns across 11 bases. Germline CDR1 and CDR2: KGHDR and SFDVKD. The CDR3 contains 16 residues. After removal of 5 bases from V and 6 bases from J, the junction contained 9 bases not matched to a gene.

V is TRBV6-6 and J is TRBJ2-1; 11 nucleotides match TRBD2. Germline V CDR1 and CDR2: MNHNY, SVGAGI (reference sequence). V shed 0 bases, J shed 2 bases, and the junction held 9 bases outside the gene matches. This CDR3 is 19 amino acids long. The CDR3 coding sequence is TGTGCCAGCAGTTACTCGATACTAGCGGGGGACAGAACCTACAATGAGCAGTTCTTC. This encodes CASSYSILAGDRTYNEQFF.

A note on this clonotype: The CDR3 end shows no conserved phenylalanine or tryptophan, and so a read error is likely. The chain links TRBV7-6 to TRBJ2-7, with D possibly TRBD2 on 6 matching bases. The CDR3 is made up of 13 amino acids. Germline V gene lookup returns CDR1 SGHVS and CDR2 FNYEAQ. Trimming pared 5 bases from V and 1 base from J, leaving 9 bases between. The CDR3 DNA sequence: TGTGCCAGCAGCGCGGAGGGTTCCTACGAGCAGTACTTA. Translation: CASSAEGSYEQYL.

As to this clonotype: One base away lies a much larger clone, so this may be a sequencing read error. J is TRBJ2-1 and V is TRBV28; TRBD2 agrees at 13 bases. This CDR3 contains 16 residues. The V gene's germline CDR1 is MDHEN and CDR2 SYDVKM. CDR3 loop: CANSLLAGGPGNEQFF. The CDR3 DNA is TGTGCCAACAGTTTACTAGCGGGGGGGCCAGGAAATGAGCAGTTCTTC. The full variable domain, completed using reference TRBV28 and TRBJ2-1, is DVKVTQSSRYLVKRTGEKVFLECVQDMDHENMFWYRQDPGLGLRLIYFSYDVKMKEKGDIPEGYSVSREKKERFSLILESASTNQTSMYLCANSLLAGGPGNEQFFGPGTRLTVL.

This chain connects TRBV10-3 to TRBJ2-5; tentatively, D is TRBD1 or TRBD2 (6 bases each). The CDR3 spans 15 residues. V shed 1 base and J shed 5 bases, with 14 bases lying between them. Germline V CDR1 and CDR2: ENHRY, SYGVKD. The CDR3, as DNA: TGTGCCATCAGTGAGTTCCGGGGGCAAGGGGAGACCCAGTACTTC. Its protein is CAISEFRGQGETQYF.

The chain has TRBV28 and TRBJ2-3, with D unclear. Trimming cost V 3 bases and J 6 bases, with 13 bases left between them. In germline, CDR1 is MDHEN, CDR2 SYDVKM. The CDR3 runs 14 residues. In nucleotides, the CDR3 is TGTGCCAGCAGTTTCCTTACCCTGGGGGATACGCAGTATTTT. The encoded protein is CASSFLTLGDTQYF. Complete variable domain (other parts from reference TRBV28 and TRBJ2-3): DVKVTQSSRYLVKRTGEKVFLECVQDMDHENMFWYRQDPGLGLRLIYFSYDVKMKEKGDIPEGYSVSREKKERFSLILESASTNQTSMYLCASSFLTLGDTQYFGPGTRLTVL.

This clonotype was seen a handful of times. The chain uses TRBV28 and TRBJ2-2, with D hard to call. CDR3 size: 13 residues. Germline lookup yields CDR1 MDHEN and CDR2 SYDVKM. V was trimmed by 3 bases and J by 2 bases, leaving 4 bases between them. As DNA, the CDR3 is TGTGCCAGCAGTTTCATCAACACCGGGGAGCTGTTTTTT. Translating it yields CASSFINTGELFF. The whole variable domain, remainder taken from reference TRBV28 and TRBJ2-2, is DVKVTQSSRYLVKRTGEKVFLECVQDMDHENMFWYRQDPGLGLRLIYFSYDVKMKEKGDIPEGYSVSREKKERFSLILESASTNQTSMYLCASSFINTGELFFGEGSRLTVL.

The chain carries TRBV6-2 or TRBV6-3 and TRBJ2-7; D may be TRBD2 (5 bases). CDR3 length: 13 residues. Germline CDR1 reads MNHEY; CDR2 reads SVGEGT. The CDR3 DNA is TGTGTCAGCAGTTACCAGGAGGATTACGAGCAGTACGTC. Protein product: CVSSYQEDYEQYV.

The chain links TRBV5-4 to TRBJ2-2; a possible D gene is TRBD1 (6 bases). Trimming cost V 6 bases and J 1 base, with 19 bases left between them. This CDR3 has 17 amino acids. CDR1 and CDR2 from the germline V gene are SGHNT and YYREEE (reference sequence). The CDR3 here is CASTLNGQIKNTGELFF. The DNA for the CDR3 is TGTGCCAGCACCCTAAACGGACAGATTAAGAACACCGGGGAGCTGTTTTTT.

This clonotype was detected once. The V gene is TRBV19, the J gene TRBJ2-1, with D possibly being TRBD2 (6 bases). V shed 1 base and J shed 0 bases, with 10 bases lying between them. The CDR3 contains 16 residues. From germline, CDR1 is LNHDA and CDR2 SQIVND (reference sequence). CDR3 nucleotides: TGTGCCAGTAGTATAGGGCGGGGACGCTCCTACAATGAGCAGTTCTTC. Translation: CASSIGRGRSYNEQFF.

This chain joins TRBV7-9 and TRBJ2-6, with 7 positions matching TRBD1. The germline V gene encodes CDR1 SEHNR and CDR2 FQNEAQ (reference sequence). CDR3 size: 15 residues. The V and J ends lost 5 bases and 3 bases, in that order; junction bases with no gene match: 4. This CDR3 is CASSPGQVGANVLTF. The CDR3 DNA reads as TGTGCCAGCAGCCCCGGACAGGTTGGGGCCAACGTCCTGACTTTC.

The chain is built from TRBV10-3 and TRBJ2-7; no definite D call. Germline V CDR1 and CDR2: ENHRY, SYGVKD. The CDR3 loop spans 13 amino acids. The germline V and J ends were trimmed by 3 bases and 7 bases, with 13 bases remaining between them. This CDR3 reads CAISDMGSREQYF. The CDR3 coding sequence is TGTGCCATCAGTGATATGGGCAGTCGGGAGCAGTACTTC.

The sample holds many counts of this clonotype. The chain couples TRBV6-5 to TRBJ1-3, with 7 bases fitting TRBD1. J was trimmed by 8 bases and V by 0 bases; bases with no gene match: 7. CDR1 is MNHEY, CDR2 SVGAGI, per germline. There are 15 residues in the CDR3. CDR3 loop: CASSYSTGRTDTIYF. The CDR3 DNA follows: TGTGCCAGCAGTTACTCGACAGGGCGAACAGACACCATATATTTT.

This clonotype was seen more than once but under ten times. The CDR3 nucleotides read TGCGCCAGCAGCAATCAGGGGGCATCGACGTCCTACAATGAGCAGTTCTTC. Encoded protein: CASSNQGASTSYNEQFF. The gene calls are TRBV4-1 and TRBJ2-1; 8 nucleotides align to TRBD1. The CDR3 runs 17 residues. V shed 5 bases and J 1 base; nucleotides not matched to a gene: 10. Germline-derived CDR1 and CDR2 are MGHRA and YSYEKL.

The J gene is TRBJ2-2, the V gene TRBV12-3 or TRBV12-4; D gene unclear. The CDR3 spans 13 residues. Trimming stripped 7 bases from V and 5 bases from J, with 11 bases between. The CDR3 DNA follows: TGTGCCAGCAAGTTGGGGTATACCGGGGAGCTGTTTTTT. It codes for CASKLGYTGELFF.

J is TRBJ1-2 and V is TRBV12-3 or TRBV12-4; the match to TRBD1 covers 10 bases. The CDR3 totals 14 residues. Germline trimming cut 5 bases from V and 2 bases from J; bases unmatched to any gene: 2. The CDR3 DNA reads TGTGCCAGCAGTAGGGGACAGGGGAACTATGGCTACACCTTC. Amino acids: CASSRGQGNYGYTF.

J is TRBJ2-7 and V is TRBV28; 10 nucleotides align to TRBD2. The CDR3 is 14 residues long. V lost 6 bases to trimming and J lost 3 bases; unmatched junction nucleotides: 5. Germline-derived CDR1 and CDR2 are MDHEN and SYDVKM. The CDR3 protein is CASRSSGGYYEQYV. For the CDR3, the DNA is TGTGCCAGCAGATCTAGCGGGGGTTACTACGAGCAGTACGTC.

The rearrangement uses TRBV7-8 and TRBJ1-5; tentatively, D is TRBD1 (6 bases). The V gene lost 3 bases and the J gene lost 1 base, with 13 bases spanning the gap. CDR3 length: 16 amino acids. In germline, CDR1 is SGHVS, CDR2 FQNEAQ. The CDR3, as DNA: TGTGCCAGCAGCTTGGGGGACACCTACAGCAATCAGCCCCAGCATTTT. As protein: CASSLGDTYSNQPQHF.

Points on this clonotype: A much larger clone lies one base from this, so it may be a read error. The V gene is TRBV12-3 or TRBV12-4, the J gene TRBJ1-1, with 9 positions matching TRBD1. Unmatched junction bases numbered 14, after V lost 5 bases and J lost 7 bases. This CDR3 spans 16 amino acids. CDR3 sequence: CASSIGTGNTRREAFF. CDR3 DNA sequence: TGTGCCAGCAGTATCGGGACAGGGAATACGAGACGTGAAGCTTTCTTT.

The chain has TRBV6-6 and TRBJ2-1, with TRBD1 matching 11 bases. This CDR3 comprises 17 residues. In germline, CDR1 is MNHNY, CDR2 SVGAGI (reference sequence). The junction had 4 bases not matched to a gene; V was cut back by 1 base and J by 2 bases. CDR3 DNA sequence: TGTGCCAGCAGTTACTTGAGGGGACAGGGGGCCTACAATGAGCAGTTCTTC. Translated: CASSYLRGQGAYNEQFF.

This clonotype came up once. V is TRBV4-1 and J is TRBJ2-1, with D unresolved. V shed 2 bases and J shed 12 bases, with 11 bases lying between them. Germline CDR1 MGHRA, CDR2 YSYEKL. There are 12 residues in the CDR3. CDR3 residues: CASSQLQDVQFF. CDR3 coding DNA: TGCGCCAGCAGCCAACTCCAGGATGTGCAGTTCTTC.

This clonotype was seen ten or more times. The J gene is TRBJ2-3, the V gene TRBV9, with TRBD2 matching 7 bases. CDR3 length: 15 amino acids. The V gene end was trimmed by 7 bases and the J gene end by 0 bases; junction bases not matched to a gene: 8. Germline assignment: CDR1 SGDLS and CDR2 YYNGEE. The CDR3 DNA is TGTGCCAGCTCCCATCTAGCGGATAGCACAGATACGCAGTATTTT. Translated: CASSHLADSTDTQYF.

V is TRBV6-4 and J is TRBJ1-6; unclear D gene. Germline V gene sequence: CDR1 MRHNA, CDR2 SNTAGT. The CDR3 is 16 residues long. V was clipped by 4 bases and J by 6 bases, with 16 bases between them. CDR3 nucleotide sequence: TGTGCCAGCAGTGTATTAATTTTGGAATGTAATTCACCCCTCCACTTT. Its protein is CASSVLILECNSPLHF.

This clonotype was counted a few times. The chain uses TRBV7-9 and TRBJ1-1; 7 bases match TRBD1. The V segment lost 10 bases and the J segment 0 bases; nucleotides outside the gene matches: 2. Germline assignment: CDR1 SEHNR and CDR2 FQNEAQ (reference sequence). This CDR3 is built from 12 residues. The CDR3 protein is CATGQLNTEAFF. CDR3 DNA sequence: TGTGCCACGGGACAGCTGAACACTGAAGCTTTCTTT.

This clonotype was counted at least ten times. This chain connects TRBV7-9 to TRBJ1-1; D is unclear. Looked up from germline, CDR1 is SEHNR and CDR2 is FQNEAQ (reference sequence). This CDR3 has 15 amino acids. Trimming took off 0 bases at V and 1 base at J, with 9 bases between the two ends. In DNA, the CDR3 is TGTGCCAGCAGCTTAGCACAACCCCCGAACACTGAAGCTTTCTTT. Its protein is CASSLAQPPNTEAFF.

There are many counts of this clonotype. The V and J genes are TRBV7-8 and TRBJ1-5, with D possibly matching TRBD1 (5 bases). The CDR3 consists of 14 residues. CDR1 and CDR2 from the germline V gene are SGHVS and FQNEAQ. With 6 bases removed from V and 5 bases from J, the gap between germline ends came to 14 bases. CDR3 sequence (DNA): TGTGCCAGCAGTCAAGGGGTTTCCTATCAGCCCCAGCATTTT. This encodes CASSQGVSYQPQHF.